This T cell receptor beta chain was retrieved from a study of cytomegalovirus exposure and HLA in healthy donors. In the PCR, 60 Vbeta and 13 Jbeta primers were used. Clones were read by immunoSEQ multiplex PCR, and TCRdb kept only the in-frame ones, dropping some. This sample yields 60,000 to 75,000 clones, of which roughly 74% are seen a single time; roughly 8% belongs to the top ten. This clone was detected once. The length of the CDR3 is 13 residues. Germline V lookup: CDR1 SQVTM, CDR2 ANQGSEA. Trimming stripped 6 bases from V and 0 bases from J, with 11 bases between. This TCR was sampled from a man aged 18 to 29 in good health and CMV-seropositive. J is TRBJ1-1 and V is TRBV29-1, with D possibly being TRBD1 (6 bases). Material for sequencing was PBMCs. The CDR3 loop reads CSVAGTLNTEAFF. The CDR3 DNA is TGCAGCGTGGCCGGGACATTGAACACTGAAGCTTTCTTT.